The source of this TCR beta chain is a study of T cell responses to AZD1222 COVID-19 vaccine. Study-wide results and caveats: Only after the peak T cell response were repertoires sampled. Baseline serology detected seropositivity in only a handful of AZD1222 recipients.

Details on this clone: Its antigen remains unknown.

Looked up from germline, CDR1 is KGHDR and CDR2 is SFDVKD. Trimming stripped 7 bases from V and 3 bases from J, with 14 bases between. The CDR3 covers 14 residues. Generated by immunoSEQ multiplex PCR, the TCRdb table keeps only in-frame clones and is missing some. The profile covers 45,000 to 65,000 clones, with approximately 89% appearing a single time and around 15% taken by the ten largest. The clonotype was recovered from an adult in good health. Sequencing was performed on peripheral blood, taken on day 0 of AZD1222 vaccination. The rearrangement links TRBV24-1 to TRBJ1-2; possible D gene TRBD1, 5 bases. CDR3 DNA: TGTGCCACCAGCCCGGGGCCCAGTGACTATGGCTACACCTTC. Translated, it gives CATSPGPSDYGYTF.